This is a list of T cell receptor beta chains from one sample in a study of blood T cell repertoires in COVID-19. Profiling relied on immunoSEQ multiplex PCR, and the TCRdb table lists in-frame clones only, not all of them. The table shows 150,000 to 250,000 clones, with about 86% occurring only once. Specimen: PBMCs or T cells enriched from blood (not recorded which). The source of these receptors is a man aged 40-55 years who had recovered from COVID-19. Each CDR3 is given with its conserved first and last residue. The D gene is left open where the match is weak. The listing skips clone size in some rows; elsewhere it reads once, few, many or a size class.

CASSLEGQGVYEQYF,TGTGCCAGCAGCTTAGAGGGACAGGGGGTTTACGAGCAGTACTTC,TRBD1,TRBV7-2,TRBJ2-7,once
CAISDFPRTSGGVNEQFF,TGTGCCATCAGTGATTTTCCACGGACTAGCGGGGGGGTCAATGAGCAGTTCTTC,TRBD2,TRBV10-3,TRBJ2-1,once
CATEGGGDLTDTQYF,TGCGCCACCGAGGGAGGGGGGGACCTCACAGATACGCAGTATTTT,-,TRBV10-2,TRBJ2-3,-
CASSPGQSYGYTF,TGTGCCAGCAGCCCGGGACAGAGTTATGGCTACACCTTC,TRBD1,TRBV7-3,TRBJ1-2,-
CASSNYNREEAFF,TGTGCCAGCAGCAATTATAACAGGGAAGAAGCTTTCTTT,-,TRBV5-8,TRBJ1-1,-
CAISPGQVPENGYTF,TGTGCCATCAGTCCTGGACAGGTCCCTGAAAATGGCTACACCTTC,TRBD1,TRBV10-3,TRBJ1-2,-
CASSAGTGDGYTF,TGTGCCAGCAGTGCAGGGACAGGGGATGGCTACACCTTC,TRBD1,TRBV7-3,TRBJ1-2,once
CASQKRNYGYTF,TGTGCCAGTCAGAAACGCAACTATGGCTACACCTTC,-,TRBV19,TRBJ1-2,-
CASSLQGAEAFF,TGTGCCAGCAGCCTACAGGGGGCTGAAGCTTTCTTT,TRBD1,TRBV6-2/TRBV6-3,TRBJ1-1,-
CASSPTGNYGYTF,TGTGCCAGCAGCCCGACAGGAAACTATGGCTACACCTTC,-,TRBV25-1,TRBJ1-2,-
CASSLENYGYTF,TGTGCCAGCAGCTTAGAGAACTATGGCTACACCTTC,-,TRBV5-6,TRBJ1-2,-
CASSQEWGGNSDTQYF,TGTGCCAGCAGCCAAGAGTGGGGGGGCAACTCAGATACGCAGTATTTT,-,TRBV3-1/TRBV3-2,TRBJ2-3,-
CASSLGAGYGYTF,TGTGCCAGCAGTTTAGGGGCAGGCTATGGCTACACCTTC,-,TRBV27,TRBJ1-2,once
CAISESQRNYGYTF,TGTGCCATCAGTGAGTCGCAGCGTAACTATGGCTACACCTTC,-,TRBV10-3,TRBJ1-2,-
CASSSGTSGVTGELFF,TGTGCCAGCAGCTCCGGGACTAGCGGGGTTACCGGGGAGCTGTTTTTT,TRBD2,TRBV5-4,TRBJ2-2,-
CASSQGQIITDSPLHF,TGTGCCAGCAGCCAAGGACAGATCATTACGGATTCACCCCTCCACTTT,-,TRBV5-4,TRBJ1-6,-
CASSWTNNSPLHF,TGTGCCAGCAGTTGGACAAATAATTCACCCCTCCACTTT,-,TRBV6-5,TRBJ1-6,-
CASSRTRVGGATEAFF,TGCGCCAGCAGCCGAACCAGGGTTGGGGGGGCCACTGAAGCTTTCTTT,-,TRBV4-1,TRBJ1-1,once
CASSVGAHGYTF,TGTGCCAGTAGTGTGGGGGCGCATGGCTACACCTTC,-,TRBV19,TRBJ1-2,-
CASSSQGALTNSPLHF,TGCGCCAGCAGCTCCCAGGGGGCCCTTACCAATTCACCCCTCCACTTT,TRBD1,TRBV5-1,TRBJ1-6,-
CASSMTRGVRGNEPQHF,TGTGCCAGTAGTATGACGAGGGGCGTGAGGGGGAACGAGCCCCAGCATTTT,-,TRBV19,TRBJ1-5,-
CASSEPQGNYGYTF,TGTGCCAGCAGTGAGCCGCAGGGGAACTATGGCTACACCTTC,-,TRBV2,TRBJ1-2,-
CASSLLSNEQFF,TGTGCCAGCAGTTTATTGAGCAATGAGCAGTTCTTC,-,TRBV12-3/TRBV12-4,TRBJ2-1,-
CASSSSGGFNTEAFF,TGTGCCAGCAGCTCCTCAGGGGGATTTAACACTGAAGCTTTCTTT,TRBD1,TRBV7-9,TRBJ1-1,-
CSVEDIERYGYTF,TGCAGCGTTGAAGATATAGAGAGATATGGCTACACCTTC,-,TRBV29-1,TRBJ1-2,-
CASRDSLNSPLHF,TGTGCCAGCAGGGACAGCCTTAATTCACCCCTCCACTTT,-,TRBV28,TRBJ1-6,-
CASSPGAGSTDTQYF,TGTGCCAGCAGCCCAGGAGCGGGGAGCACAGATACGCAGTATTTT,TRBD2,TRBV7-2,TRBJ2-3,-
CASSPAPGSKLPTNYGYTF,TGTGCCAGCTCACCCGCCCCCGGTTCCAAGTTACCAACCAACTATGGCTACACCTTC,-,TRBV18,TRBJ1-2,once
CSVEDSDRGNEAFF,TGCAGCGTTGAAGATTCGGACAGGGGTAATGAAGCTTTCTTT,TRBD1,TRBV29-1,TRBJ1-1,-
CASSQDRTGVTDTQYF,TGCGCCAGCAGCCAAGACAGGACAGGGGTCACAGATACGCAGTATTTT,TRBD1,TRBV4-3,TRBJ2-3,-
CASSQGQGSEPQHF,TGTGCCAGCAGCCAAGGACAGGGTTCTGAGCCCCAGCATTTT,TRBD1,TRBV4-2,TRBJ1-5,-
CASSLLGGGYQETQYF,TGTGCCAGCAGCTTATTGGGCGGGGGTTACCAAGAGACCCAGTACTTC,TRBD2,TRBV11-2,TRBJ2-5,-
CASSQLQGARQPQHF,TGTGCCAGCAGCCAATTACAGGGGGCGAGGCAGCCCCAGCATTTT,TRBD1,TRBV5-5,TRBJ1-5,-
CAWSVSTGGFYGYTF,TGTGCCTGGAGTGTGTCTACAGGGGGCTTCTATGGCTACACCTTC,TRBD1,TRBV30,TRBJ1-2,-
CAWSVGNTIYF,TGTGCCTGGAGCGTTGGAAACACCATATATTTT,-,TRBV30,TRBJ1-3,-
CSVTRQGGGTDTQYF,TGCAGCGTGACACGACAAGGGGGAGGCACAGATACGCAGTATTTT,-,TRBV29-1,TRBJ2-3,-
CASSPGLAGARNEQFF,TGTGCCAGCAGTCCGGGACTAGCGGGGGCTAGAAATGAGCAGTTCTTC,TRBD2,TRBV6-4,TRBJ2-1,-
CAIGGRIGTANTGELFF,TGTGCCATCGGGGGCAGAATCGGGACAGCGAACACCGGGGAGCTGTTTTTT,TRBD1,TRBV10-3,TRBJ2-2,-
CASSQGGRGTEAFF,TGTGCCAGCAGCCAAGGTGGCAGGGGCACTGAAGCTTTCTTT,-,TRBV3-1/TRBV3-2,TRBJ1-1,few
CAGSDIQGATANTGELFF,TGTGCCGGGTCCGACATACAGGGCGCTACCGCGAACACCGGGGAGCTGTTTTTT,-,TRBV11-2,TRBJ2-2,few
CASSPREGNQPQHF,TGTGCCAGCAGCCCTCGGGAAGGGAATCAGCCCCAGCATTTT,-,TRBV27,TRBJ1-5,-
CASSDGGPLSSNEQFF,TGTGCCAGCAGCGATGGGGGCCCTTTGTCCAGCAATGAGCAGTTCTTC,-,TRBV9,TRBJ2-1,few
CASSEDSPYQPQHF,TGTGCCAGCAGTGAGGACAGCCCTTATCAGCCCCAGCATTTT,-,TRBV6-1,TRBJ1-5,many
CASNPRDTEAFF,TGTGCCAGCAACCCACGGGACACTGAAGCTTTCTTT,-,TRBV11-2,TRBJ1-1,-
CASSLTGGSNTEAFF,TGCGCCAGCAGCTTAACGGGGGGGTCGAACACTGAAGCTTTCTTT,-,TRBV5-1,TRBJ1-1,-